This T cell receptor beta chain comes out of a study of PD-1 blockade in classical Hodgkin lymphoma (dated by TCRdb to the early 2020s). Background for the entire study: Nivolumab dosing was 3 mg/kg intravenously every 2 weeks, continuing until either disease progression or unacceptable toxicity. The study used CyTOF and TCR beta sequencing to define a peripheral blood immune signature of response to PD-1 blockade in classical Hodgkin lymphoma.

On this clone: Its antigen is not yet known. No base-level quality is on record; no much larger clone is a single base apart.

What the authors observed across the whole study: Lower diversity was observed in patients in whom nivolumab was started less than 1 year after ASCT, and these patients were excluded from later analyses so that confounding by immune reconstitution would be avoided. The study was restricted to a single clinical trial cohort, and the causes of repertoire differences, possibly disease activity or prior therapy, were left undefined. Trial patients achieving complete response had baseline diversity similar to newly diagnosed patients, whereas partial responders and progressors had significantly lower diversity. By C4D1, a significant rise was seen in CD4+ TCR diversity but not in CD8+ TCR diversity (p=0.0027 vs p=0.16), and the rise was most apparent among complete responders (p=0.02). Baseline TCR diversity was reported as lower in newly diagnosed patients than in healthy donors, and lower still in relapsed/refractory patients.

The Qiagen DNeasy kit was used to extract genomic DNA both from unsorted PBMCs and from the negatively selected CD4+ and CD8+ fractions. Amplification of TCR beta CDR3 regions was done by immunoSEQ multiplex PCR with primers that anneal to V and J segments. A synthetic immune receptor repertoire was used to minimize amplification bias, and remaining bias was computationally removed after sequencing. Regarding the original processing steps: Custom Python scripts were used to quantify repertoire diversity as the Shannon entropy index. Unsorted, CD4+ and CD8+ repertoires were analyzed separately, except for combined analyses in which CD4+ and CD8+ sequences were merged in silico. Clonal expansion was defined as a frequency increase of at least 2-fold after treatment compared with C1D1, and clones undetected at baseline were assigned a pseudocount of 0.5. Singleton clones were defined as clones with 0 or 1 copy at C1D1, and non-singleton clones were defined as clones with 2 or more copies. Clones expanded in unsorted samples were annotated as CD4+, CD8+ or unknown by matching protein sequences in sorted samples from the same patient. Wilcoxon tests on paired samples were used to test diversity changes from C1D1 to C4D1. The clones in this table, taken by TCRdb from immuneACCESS, are in-frame only. Not every clone is retained; where verified, under half of the shortfall comes from an unresolved V gene, and the cause of the rest is unknown. V, J and clone size derive from that table, while D and trimming were established from the DNA sequence. In all, the sample holds some 30,000 clones, and roughly 76% of those were seen once. Around 15% of the sample comes from the top ten.

CDR1 and CDR2, per the germline V gene (reference sequence), are SGHNT and YYREEE. The germline ends are 14 bases apart after V is trimmed by 0 bases and J by 6 bases. The CDR3 numbers 15 residues from cysteine through phenylalanine. Only the CDR3 region is kept as DNA, spanning 45 bases read in frame from base 1. The time point label on this specimen signifies: cycle 2 day 1 (C2D1) of nivolumab. Every trial patient had relapsed after autologous stem cell transplantation, and cohorts A, B and C differed in prior brentuximab vedotin exposure. The trial cohort included fewer than 60 patients with relapsed/refractory classical Hodgkin lymphoma, and each patient had a best overall response of complete response, partial response or progressive disease. Trial patients were treated with single-agent nivolumab in the multi-cohort phase II CheckMate 205 trial. An independent review committee assessed best overall response using the 2007 International Working Group response criteria. Trial PBMCs were obtained immediately prior to nivolumab initiation (C1D1) and on therapy at cycle 2 day 1 and cycle 4 day 1. After peripheral blood was drawn into 8 mL Vacutainer Cell Preparation Tubes, PBMCs were isolated by centrifugation and then cryopreserved.

The input for sequencing was peripheral blood mononuclear cells (PBMCs), taken before the second cycle of nivolumab. The chain is made from TRBV5-4 and TRBJ2-3; the D gene assignment is ambiguous. This TCR was recovered from a human donor with classical Hodgkin lymphoma. The CDR3 loop reads CASSLGLARSDTQYF. The DNA sequence is TGTGCCAGCAGCTTGGGGTTGGCCAGGTCGGATACGCAGTATTTT. Reference TRBV5-4 and TRBJ2-3 proteins supply the regions before and after the CDR3; the full variable domain is: ETGVTQSPTHLIKTRGQQVTLRCSSQSGHNTVSWYQQALGQGPQFIFQYYREEENGRGNFPPRFSGLQFPNYSSELNVNALELDDSALYLCASSLGLARSDTQYFGPGTRLTVL.